This T cell receptor (beta chain) came from a study of blood T cell repertoires in COVID-19. Study information: Sample material is recorded as cDNA or gDNA derived from T cells, B-cell-depleted T cells, or PBMCs.

Seattle-derived patients entered the study during active infection and were followed longitudinally. Deletions cut 0 bases from V and 5 bases from J, with 8 bases between. Per the germline V gene, CDR1 is SGHRS and CDR2 is YFSETQ. The CDR3 is 13 residues long. In the original workflow: Researchers report that nucleated cell counts were estimated from reference gene primer amplification. Method: immunoSEQ multiplex PCR; TCRdb's copy keeps in-frame clones and lacks some. V and J calls and clone size are given by that table; D and trimming were obtained from the DNA. The sample includes about 500,000 clones, roughly nine tenths of them seen just once.

Specimen: peripheral blood. V usage is TRBV5-1 and J usage is TRBJ2-5; D is undetermined. This receptor was identified in a man younger than 35 with COVID-19, enrolled during active disease. The CDR3 sequence is CASSLGLRETQYF. Written as DNA, the CDR3 is TGCGCCAGCAGCTTGGGACTTCGGGAGACCCAGTACTTC.